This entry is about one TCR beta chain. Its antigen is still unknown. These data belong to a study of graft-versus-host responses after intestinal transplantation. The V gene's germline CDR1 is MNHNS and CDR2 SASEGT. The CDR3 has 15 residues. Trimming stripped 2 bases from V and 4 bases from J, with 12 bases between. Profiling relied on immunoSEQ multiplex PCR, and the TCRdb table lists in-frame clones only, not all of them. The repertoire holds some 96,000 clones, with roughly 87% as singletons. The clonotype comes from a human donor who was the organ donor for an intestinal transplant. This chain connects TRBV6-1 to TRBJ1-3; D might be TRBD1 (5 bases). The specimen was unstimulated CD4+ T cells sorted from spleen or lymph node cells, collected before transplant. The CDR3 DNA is TGTGCCAGCAGTGAATACCCAGGGCCCGGAAACACCATATATTTT. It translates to CASSEYPGPGNTIYF.